The 15 T cell receptor beta chains below all came from one sample that was sequenced in a study of blood T cell dynamics during melanoma immunotherapy. Time point of the sample: pre-treatment baseline. TCRdb keeps only in-frame clones here, not all; method: immunoSEQ multiplex PCR. The repertoire holds approximately 11,000 clones, with around four fifths as singletons. Sample: blood, taken from a patient treated with checkpoint blockade. These receptors all stem from a human donor with melanoma.

The chain joins TRBV6-1 to TRBJ1-1; TRBD1 is a possible D gene (6 bases). Deletions cut 6 bases from V and 0 bases from J, with 14 bases between. The germline gives CDR1 MNHNS, CDR2 SASEGT. The CDR3 contains 15 residues. The CDR3 sequence: CASRMGHLMNTEAFF. In nucleotides, the CDR3 is TGTGCCAGCAGAATGGGACACCTCATGAACACTGAAGCTTTCTTT.

This chain joins TRBV19 and TRBJ1-4; D may be TRBD1 (6 bases). The CDR3 extends over 16 amino acids. The V gene's germline CDR1 is LNHDA and CDR2 SQIVND (reference sequence). V was trimmed by 8 bases and J by 1 base, leaving 17 bases between them. CDR3 residues: CASCRGSGVTNEKLFF. The CDR3 nucleotides are TGTGCCAGTTGTAGGGGGTCGGGTGTAACTAATGAAAAACTGTTTTTT.

The V gene is TRBV11-2, the J gene TRBJ2-2; a possible D gene is TRBD1 (5 bases). Between the trimmed V and J ends, which lost 5 bases and 5 bases, there was a span of 15 bases. This CDR3 has 15 amino acids. The germline CDR1 and CDR2 sequences are SGHAT and FQNNGV. The CDR3 region has the DNA TGTGCCAGCAGCGTAGGACCAGGGAATACCGGGGAGCTGTTTTTT. Its translation: CASSVGPGNTGELFF.

The chain joins TRBV5-1 to TRBJ1-4; maybe TRBD1 (5 bases). The germline V gene encodes CDR1 SGHRS and CDR2 YFSETQ. The germline V and J ends were trimmed by 3 bases and 6 bases, with 12 bases remaining between them. This CDR3 comprises 14 residues. This CDR3 reads CASSYQGVDEKLFF. CDR3 in DNA: TGCGCCAGCAGCTATCAGGGAGTCGATGAAAAACTGTTTTTT.

This sequence joins TRBV10-3 and TRBJ1-5; D is unclear. V was cut by 3 bases and J by 0 bases, with 12 bases left in between. The CDR3 runs 16 residues. Germline values: CDR1 ENHRY, CDR2 SYGVKD. CDR3 sequence: CAISELGYYSNQPQHF. The CDR3 DNA reads TGTGCCATCAGTGAACTTGGTTACTATAGCAATCAGCCCCAGCATTTT.

The gene calls are TRBV9 and TRBJ1-2; 11 nucleotides agree with TRBD1. The CDR3 runs to 16 residues. CDR1 and CDR2 (germline): SGDLS, YYNGEE. V shed 0 bases and J 5 bases; nucleotides not matched to a gene: 6. The CDR3 region is CASSVGGQGAGYGYTF. The CDR3 DNA reads TGTGCCAGCAGCGTAGGAGGACAGGGGGCGGGGTATGGCTACACCTTC.

The V call is TRBV6-1, the J call TRBJ2-7, with unresolved D. The germline V gene encodes CDR1 MNHNS and CDR2 SASEGT. Trimming stripped 3 bases from V and 0 bases from J, with 12 bases between. The CDR3 contains 15 residues. For the CDR3, the DNA is TGTGCCAGCAGTGACCAACTGGCTTTCTCCTACGAGCAGTACTTC. Protein sequence: CASSDQLAFSYEQYF.

This clone was detected only once. The chain carries TRBV18 and TRBJ1-1; no definite D call. V dropped 6 bases and J dropped 4 bases, with 9 bases sitting between them. Germline-derived CDR1 and CDR2 are KGHSH and LQKENI. This CDR3 is 12 amino acids long. The CDR3 DNA reads as TGTGCCAGCTCCGGGCTCGTCACTGAAGCTTTCTTT. This codes for CASSGLVTEAFF.

This clone was recorded only once. This sequence joins TRBV5-1 and TRBJ2-4, with 11 bases matching TRBD2. Germline values: CDR1 SGHRS, CDR2 YFSETQ. Germline trimming cut 3 bases from V and 3 bases from J; bases unmatched to any gene: 8. CDR3 size: 17 residues. The CDR3 nucleotides are TGCGCCAGCAGCTCCGGGACTAGCGGAGGGGGCAAAAACATTCAGTACTTC. It translates to CASSSGTSGGGKNIQYF.

The CDR3 is CASPPRGASYNEQFF. The DNA of the CDR3 is TGTGCCAGTCCCCCCCGGGGGGCCTCCTACAATGAGCAGTTCTTC. J is TRBJ2-1 and V is TRBV2; TRBD2 might be the D (7 bases). The CDR3 contains 15 residues. Germline V gives CDR1 SNHLY, CDR2 FYNNEI. Trimming shortened V by 9 bases and J by 0 bases, and 15 bases separated the two germline ends.

The chain joins TRBV19 to TRBJ2-6; weak D call: TRBD1 (5 bases). The CDR3 sequence is 17 residues long. Germline CDR1 LNHDA, CDR2 SQIVND (reference sequence). Trimming stripped 1 base from V and 2 bases from J, with 12 bases between. CDR3 sequence: CASSIGSTEAGANVLTF. The CDR3, as DNA: TGTGCCAGTAGTATAGGCTCGACAGAGGCTGGGGCCAACGTCCTGACTTTC.

This chain links TRBV7-5 with TRBJ1-2. TRBV7-5 represents a pseudogene. The CDR3 covers 11 residues. The DNA of the CDR3 is TGTGCCAGCAGCTATACCTATGGCTACACCTTC. Translated: CASSYTYGYTF.

The rearrangement uses TRBV19 and TRBJ2-1; D uncertain. With 2 bases removed from V and 1 base from J, the gap between germline ends came to 9 bases. The CDR3 is 15 residues long. The germline V gene has CDR1 LNHDA and CDR2 SQIVND (reference sequence). The chain's CDR3 is CASSIYSYSYNEQFF. The DNA for the CDR3 is TGTGCCAGTAGTATATACAGCTATTCCTACAATGAGCAGTTCTTC. Full variable domain (outside the CDR3, taken from reference TRBV19 and TRBJ2-1): DGGITQSPKYLFRKEGQNVTLSCEQNLNHDAMYWYRQDPGQGLRLIYYSQIVNDFQKGDIAEGYSVSREKKESFPLTVTSAQKNPTAFYLCASSIYSYSYNEQFFGPGTRLTVL.

J is TRBJ2-6 and V is TRBV27; 8 bases agree with TRBD1. In germline, CDR1 is MNHEY, CDR2 SMNVEV (reference sequence). Trimming at V came to 6 bases and at J to 1 base, leaving 8 bases not matched to a gene. The length of the CDR3 is 17 residues. CDR3 sequence (DNA): TGTGCCAGCAGCCCGACAGGGGAACTGTCTGGGGCCAACGTCCTGACTTTC. It codes for CASSPTGELSGANVLTF.

The chain joins TRBV20-1 to TRBJ2-5, with D possibly TRBD2 on 6 matching bases. The CDR3 has 11 amino acids. CDR1 DFQATT and CDR2 SNEGSKA come from the germline V gene (reference sequence). V was pared by 7 bases and J by 4 bases, with 10 bases between. Written as DNA, the CDR3 is TGCAGTGTGGGGGGAGGAGAGACCCAGTACTTC. Translated, it gives CSVGGGETQYF.